A single sample is the source of the 14 T cell receptor beta chains below, sequenced in a study of esophageal squamous cell carcinoma under preoperative chemotherapy. TCRdb re-called the PCR reads through MiXCR, storing one row per CDR3 protein. The sample has around 14,000 distinct CDR3 sequences; roughly 66% are singletons. Described time point: before preoperative PTX-NDP chemotherapy. This specimen was collected from a patient given preoperative chemotherapy. The receptor set was obtained from a human donor with esophageal squamous cell carcinoma. The donor label of this sample is uncertain.

This clonotype was seen at least ten times. The V gene is TRBV6-1, the J gene TRBJ1-5, with D uncertain. V dropped 0 bases and J dropped 4 bases, with 10 bases sitting between them. CDR3 length: 15 amino acids. The germline CDR1 and CDR2 sequences are MNHNS and SASEGT. This CDR3 is CASSEARHQNQPQHF. The CDR3 DNA reads TGTGCCAGCAGTGAAGCGCGACACCAAAATCAGCCCCAGCATTTT.

The CDR3 sequence is CASKRPIYQETQYF. The CDR3 nucleotides are TGTGCCAGCAAAAGGCCAATCTACCAAGAGACCCAGTACTTC. The V and J genes are TRBV6-2 or TRBV6-3 and TRBJ2-5; D is undetermined. This CDR3 is built from 14 residues. The V end was cut by 7 bases, the J end by 0 bases, with 12 bases between. Germline lookup yields CDR1 MNHEY and CDR2 SVGEGT.

To note about this clonotype: A much larger clone differs by one base, so this may be a read error. The chain is built from TRBV7-8 and TRBJ2-1; TRBD2 matches 8 bases. V gave up 4 bases and J gave up 10 bases; unmatched junction bases: 15. This CDR3 has 16 residues. In germline, CDR1 is SGHVS, CDR2 FQNEAQ. The CDR3 loop reads CASSSGTSLLAYEQFF. The CDR3 nucleotides are TGTGCCAGCAGCTCAGGGACTAGTCTATTGGCCTACGAGCAGTTCTTC.

The chain joins TRBV7-2 to TRBJ2-1; D may be TRBD1 (5 bases). The CDR3 is 16 amino acids. Germline V gives CDR1 SGHTA, CDR2 FQGNSA. V was cut by 5 bases and J by 8 bases, with 22 bases left in between. CDR3 in DNA: TGTGCCAGCAGCATCACAGCAAGGGGCCTTATTGATGAGCAGTTCTTC. Translating it yields CASSITARGLIDEQFF.

V is TRBV7-2 and J is TRBJ2-3; D may be TRBD2 (5 bases). Per germline, CDR1 SGHTA and CDR2 FQGNSA. V gave up 4 bases and J gave up 0 bases, with 14 bases separating them. This CDR3 is built from 16 residues. CDR3 bases: TGTGCCAGCAGCTCACAGCGGACTCTAAGCACAGATACGCAGTATTTT. Its translation is CASSSQRTLSTDTQYF.

In DNA form, the CDR3 reads TGTGCCAGCAGCATTGGGACTAGCTTGAATGAGCAGTTCTTC. Amino acids: CASSIGTSLNEQFF. The rearrangement uses TRBV9 and TRBJ2-1; TRBD2 matches at 9 bases. The length of the CDR3 is 14 residues. Looked up from germline, CDR1 is SGDLS and CDR2 is YYNGEE. J lost 7 bases, V lost 4 bases, and 6 bases had no gene match. Supplemented by reference TRBV9 and TRBJ2-1, the full variable domain reads DSGVTQTPKHLITATGQRVTLRCSPRSGDLSVYWYQQSLDQGLQFLIQYYNGEERAKGNILERFSAQQFPDLHSELNLSSLELGDSALYFCASSIGTSLNEQFFGPGTRLTVL.

V gene TRBV6-1 combines with J gene TRBJ2-3, with TRBD1 identical over 8 bases. V was clipped by 4 bases and J by 2 bases; unmatched bases: 8. Germline V CDR1 and CDR2: MNHNS, SASEGT. This CDR3 has 16 residues. CDR3 DNA sequence: TGTGCCAGCAGTGGAACCGGGACAGGCGTCACAGATACGCAGTATTTT. This gives the protein CASSGTGTGVTDTQYF.

The genes are TRBV6-1 and TRBJ2-3; possible D gene TRBD2, 7 bases. This CDR3 comprises 16 residues. Germline values: CDR1 MNHNS, CDR2 SASEGT. V was cut by 4 bases and J by 4 bases, with 18 bases left in between. The CDR3 loop reads CASSGKGGGAADTQYF. The DNA of the CDR3 is TGTGCCAGCAGTGGCAAGGGGGGGGGCGCCGCAGATACGCAGTATTTT.

The chain couples TRBV6-1 to TRBJ2-2; the match to TRBD1 covers 10 bases. J gave up 6 bases and V 4 bases, and 8 bases lay outside the gene matches. CDR3 length equals 16 residues. CDR1 is MNHNS, CDR2 SASEGT, per germline. In DNA form, the CDR3 reads TGTGCCAGCAGTGGATCCGGGACAGGGGTATCCGGGGAGCTGTTTTTT. Its translation: CASSGSGTGVSGELFF.

This clonotype was seen a single time. The chain couples TRBV6-1 to TRBJ2-4; D ambiguous. The end of the DNA is better explained by TRBJ2-7, so the J call may be wrong. The germline V gene has CDR1 MNHNS and CDR2 SASEGT. The CDR3 sequence is 11 residues long. The CDR3 nucleotides are TGTGCCAGCAGCCACCTATACGAGCAGTACTTC. This codes for CASSHLYEQYF.

Regarding this clonotype: Its ends do not fully match the called genes, so a read error is possible. J is TRBJ2-1 and V is TRBV6-1; 9 bases line up with TRBD2. The CDR3 covers 14 residues. The germline V gene encodes CDR1 MNHNS and CDR2 SASEGT. The CDR3 DNA reads as TGTGCCAGCAGTGGAGGCGGGAGGGCTGGTGAGCTGTTCTTC. It translates to CASSGGGRAGELFF.

The rearrangement uses TRBV6-1 and TRBJ2-3; weak D call: TRBD1 (6 bases). From germline, CDR1 is MNHNS and CDR2 SASEGT. V was clipped by 8 bases and J by 9 bases, with 21 bases between them. The CDR3 sequence is 14 residues long. The chain's CDR3 is CASGQGVSTGTQYF. CDR3 bases: TGTGCCAGCGGCCAGGGTGTGAGCACAGGGACGCAGTATTTT.

The chain joins TRBV5-3 to TRBJ2-3; 12 bases agree with TRBD2. TRBV5-3 has ORF status, its function being uncertain. J was trimmed by 6 bases and V by 2 bases; bases with no gene match: 7. This CDR3 comprises 16 residues. In nucleotides, the CDR3 is TGTGCCAGAAGCTTTCGTCTAGCGGGGGGGGGGGATACGCAGTATTTT. It encodes CARSFRLAGGGDTQYF.

This chain connects TRBV6-1 to TRBJ1-1; maybe TRBD1 (5 bases). The V and J ends lost 6 bases and 7 bases respectively, with 15 bases between them. The CDR3 covers 13 residues. Per germline, CDR1 MNHNS and CDR2 SASEGT. CDR3 bases: TGTGCCAGCAGGGGGCAGGGAGGGATTGAAGCTTTCTTT. Its translation: CASRGQGGIEAFF.